Each of the 20 T cell receptor beta chains below was sequenced from the same sample in a study of T cell changes during pregnancy in multiple sclerosis. The protocol was immunoSEQ multiplex PCR, while the TCRdb copy is restricted to in-frame clones and leaves out a portion. The sample carries around 40,000 clones, 90% recorded once. Specimen: CD4+ T cells from peripheral blood mononuclear cells, collected in the first trimester of pregnancy. The receptors shown here come from a female donor in good health, enrolled as a control in a pregnancy study.

The gene calls are TRBV28 and TRBJ2-3, with TRBD2 matching 12 bases. This CDR3 region has 20 residues. V lost 5 bases, J lost 1 base, and 16 bases stayed unmatched. The V gene's germline CDR1 is MDHEN and CDR2 SYDVKM. Written as DNA, the CDR3 is TGTGCCAGCAGTCCACTGACTAGCGGGGGCAAAAAAGGCGGCACAGATACGCAGTATTTT. This encodes CASSPLTSGGKKGGTDTQYF.

The chain joins TRBV4-2 to TRBJ2-6; 11 bases line up with TRBD1. The trim removed 4 bases at V and 1 base at J, leaving 3 bases unmatched. The CDR3 has 17 residues. CDR1 LGHNA and CDR2 YNFKEQ come from the germline V gene. CDR3 residues: CASSPGQGVSGANVLTF. CDR3 nucleotide sequence: TGTGCCAGCAGCCCGGGACAGGGGGTATCTGGGGCCAACGTCCTGACTTTC.

CDR3 sequence reads: CAWSAGKLTGEQYF. The CDR3 DNA sequence: TGTGCCTGGAGTGCGGGGAAATTAACGGGGGAGCAGTACTTC. The chain has TRBV30 and TRBJ2-7; TRBD2 is a possible D gene (5 bases). V lost 1 base and J lost 7, with 17 bases in between. Germline V gene sequence: CDR1 GTSNPN, CDR2 SVGIG (reference sequence). This CDR3 has 14 amino acids.

The chain carries TRBV5-4 and TRBJ1-2, with 8 bases lining up with TRBD1. CDR1 is SGHNT and CDR2 is YYREEE in the germline V gene (reference sequence). J lost 4 bases, V lost 4 bases, and 9 bases had no gene match. The CDR3 extends over 15 amino acids. As DNA, the CDR3 is TGTGCCAGCAGCCCATCAGGGGGCGCTGGCTATGGCTACACCTTC. It encodes CASSPSGGAGYGYTF.

The chain joins TRBV7-3 to TRBJ1-4; D may be TRBD1 (6 bases). Germline CDR1 reads SGHTA; CDR2 reads FQGTGA. The CDR3 extends over 15 amino acids. Trimming took off 1 base at V and 8 bases at J, with 14 bases between the two ends. The CDR3 DNA is TGTGCCAGCAGCTTAAATCACAGGGAGAAGGAAAAACTGTTTTTT. This encodes CASSLNHREKEKLFF.

This clone was observed a handful of times. This sequence joins TRBV25-1 and TRBJ1-2; D ambiguous. This CDR3 is 12 amino acids long. V was cut by 5 bases and J by 8 bases, with 12 bases left in between. Germline-derived CDR1 and CDR2 are MGHDK and SYGVNS. CDR3 residues: CASSHGLWGYTF. CDR3 DNA: TGTGCCAGCAGTCATGGCCTTTGGGGCTACACCTTC.

The chain links TRBV4-3 to TRBJ2-7; tentatively, D is TRBD1 (6 bases). Germline assignment: CDR1 LGHNA and CDR2 YSLEER. This CDR3 has 15 residues. V lost 0 bases to trimming and J lost 3 bases, with 12 bases between them. The CDR3 DNA sequence: TGCGCCAGCAGCCAAGACCGGACAGTGTTCTACGAGCAGTACTTC. This translates into CASSQDRTVFYEQYF.

The CDR3 sequence is CASGRDRSYEQYF. As DNA, the CDR3 is TGTGCCAGCGGGCGGGACAGGTCCTACGAGCAGTACTTC. This chain links TRBV25-1 with TRBJ2-7; 8 nucleotides match TRBD1. The CDR3 extends over 13 amino acids. The germline CDR1 and CDR2 sequences are MGHDK and SYGVNS. The V segment lost 8 bases and the J segment 1 base; nucleotides outside the gene matches: 4.

V gene TRBV7-2 combines with J gene TRBJ2-5; 11 bases agree with TRBD2. The V segment lost 5 bases and the J segment 5 bases; nucleotides outside the gene matches: 7. Per germline, CDR1 SGHTA and CDR2 FQGNSA. The length of the CDR3 is 15 residues. Here the CDR3 DNA reads TGTGCCAGCAGCCGAGGGGCTAGCGGGGGGGAGACCCAGTACTTC. Its translation is CASSRGASGGETQYF.

J is TRBJ1-4 and V is TRBV2, with D possibly being TRBD1 (6 bases). The V gene lost 3 bases and the J gene lost 11 bases, with 13 bases spanning the gap. CDR3 length: 13 residues. Germline V lookup: CDR1 SNHLY, CDR2 FYNNEI. The CDR3 region is CASSEVRGAKLFF. The CDR3 coding sequence is TGTGCCAGCAGTGAGGTTCGGGGGGCGAAACTGTTTTTT.

The genes are TRBV7-2 and TRBJ1-6; a weak D match, TRBD1 (6 bases). Per the germline V gene, CDR1 is SGHTA and CDR2 is FQGNSA. The CDR3 sequence is 15 residues long. With 5 bases removed from V and 7 bases from J, the gap between germline ends came to 15 bases. For the CDR3, the DNA is TGTGCCAGCAGCCATGTTACGGGACAAAATTCACCCCTCCACTTT. Amino acids: CASSHVTGQNSPLHF.

This clone was observed a handful of times. The V call is TRBV19, the J call TRBJ1-1, with D unclear. V lost 6 bases to trimming and J lost 1 base, with 6 bases between them. Per the germline V gene, CDR1 is LNHDA and CDR2 is SQIVND (reference sequence). CDR3 length: 12 amino acids. The CDR3 DNA reads TGTGCCAGTAGAGCGAAGAACACTGAAGCTTTCTTT. It is translated as CASRAKNTEAFF.

V usage is TRBV6-1 and J usage is TRBJ2-5, with 7 bases matching TRBD2. The germline CDR1 and CDR2 sequences are MNHNS and SASEGT. This CDR3 spans 15 amino acids. Trimming removed 0 bases from V and 5 bases from J; junction bases left unmatched: 6. CDR3 protein: CASSEAGAGWETQYF. The CDR3 region has the DNA TGTGCCAGCAGTGAAGCTGGAGCGGGGTGGGAGACCCAGTACTTC.

The chain couples TRBV4-1 to TRBJ1-1; D unclear. With 4 bases removed from V and 2 bases from J, the gap between germline ends came to 11 bases. Germline loops: CDR1 MGHRA, CDR2 YSYEKL. The CDR3 is 14 residues long. CDR3 in DNA: TGCGCCAGCAGCCCTAGACGGATTAACACTGAAGCTTTCTTT. This encodes CASSPRRINTEAFF.

This clone showed up just once. The rearrangement joins TRBV7-2 to TRBJ2-7; 8 bases are a match to TRBD2. CDR1 is SGHTA, CDR2 FQGNSA, per germline. The CDR3 spans 15 residues. J lost 0 bases, V lost 1 base, and 2 bases had no gene match. The CDR3 loop is CASSLGGLVSYEQYF. The CDR3 bases are TGTGCCAGCAGCTTAGGGGGACTAGTCTCCTACGAGCAGTACTTC. Using reference TRBV7-2 and TRBJ2-7 for the parts outside the CDR3, the full variable domain is GAGVSQSPSNKVTEKGKDVELRCDPISGHTALYWYRQSLGQGLEFLIYFQGNSAPDKSGLPSDRFSAERTGGSVSTLTIQRTQQEDSAVYLCASSLGGLVSYEQYFGPGTRLTVT.

This chain links TRBV7-9 with TRBJ1-1; 7 bases match TRBD1. Germline assignment: CDR1 SEHNR and CDR2 FQNEAQ (reference sequence). This CDR3 comprises 12 residues. J lost 3 bases, V lost 5 bases, and 0 bases had no gene match. In nucleotides, the CDR3 is TGTGCCAGCAGCCAGGGGGACACTGAAGCTTTCTTT. Encoded protein: CASSQGDTEAFF.

The DNA for the CDR3 is TGTGCCAGCAGCCTAGGGGGGACAGGGCTGGGGGATACGCAGTATTTT. Amino acid sequence: CASSLGGTGLGDTQYF. The J gene is TRBJ2-3, the V gene TRBV7-3, with 9 bases that match TRBD1. CDR3 length: 16 amino acids. Germline V gene lookup returns CDR1 SGHTA and CDR2 FQGTGA. V lost 5 bases and J lost 6; bases outside the gene matches: 12.

This chain links TRBV10-3 with TRBJ2-2; 9 bases fit TRBD1. The germline V gene has CDR1 ENHRY and CDR2 SYGVKD. This CDR3 is 14 amino acids long. The J segment lost 6 bases and the V segment lost 6 bases, leaving 5 bases of the junction unmatched. This CDR3 reads CAIRQGQGAGELFF. Here the CDR3 DNA reads TGTGCCATCAGACAGGGACAGGGAGCCGGGGAGCTGTTTTTT.

The chain joins TRBV7-9 to TRBJ2-2, with 10 bases identical to TRBD1. Per germline, CDR1 SEHNR and CDR2 FQNEAQ (reference sequence). Losses at the gene ends were 6 bases for V and 5 bases for J; bases not matched to a gene: 9. The CDR3 consists of 16 residues. In DNA form, the CDR3 reads TGTGCCAGCAGACCACCACCGGGACAGGGGACCGGGGAGCTGTTTTTT. Encoded protein: CASRPPPGQGTGELFF.

The J gene is TRBJ1-5, the V gene TRBV4-2; D gene unclear. V was shortened by 0 bases and J by 0 bases, with 6 bases between the two germline ends. The length of the CDR3 is 15 residues. The germline gives CDR1 LGHNA, CDR2 YNFKEQ. CDR3 in amino acids: CASSQERSSNQPQHF. DNA for the CDR3: TGTGCCAGCAGCCAAGAACGGAGTAGCAATCAGCCCCAGCATTTT.